The 23 T cell receptor beta chains below all came from one sample that was sequenced in a study of blood T cell repertoires in COVID-19. Clones were read by immunoSEQ multiplex PCR, and TCRdb kept only the in-frame ones, dropping some. The top ten clones hold 6.9% of a sample with 150,000 to 250,000 clones, about 80% of them seen once. What was sequenced was peripheral blood. The receptors stem from a human donor with acute or convalescent COVID-19. The donor label of this sample is uncertain.

This chain links TRBV7-2 with TRBJ1-6, with D possibly matching TRBD1 (6 bases). This CDR3 is 16 amino acids long. Germline CDR1 and CDR2: SGHTA and FQGNSA. The germline V and J ends were trimmed by 1 base and 9 bases, with 16 bases remaining between them. The DNA of the CDR3 is TGTGCCAGCAGCTTAGATCGGGGGGCGCGGCCTTCACCCCTCCACTTT. Residues: CASSLDRGARPSPLHF. The full variable domain, completed using reference TRBV7-2 and TRBJ1-6, is GAGVSQSPSNKVTEKGKDVELRCDPISGHTALYWYRQSLGQGLEFLIYFQGNSAPDKSGLPSDRFSAERTGGSVSTLTIQRTQQEDSAVYLCASSLDRGARPSPLHFGNGTRLTVT.

The chain is built from TRBV9 and TRBJ2-3; 8 bases map to TRBD2. V was pared by 4 bases and J by 2 bases, with 9 bases of the junction left unmatched. Germline V lookup: CDR1 SGDLS, CDR2 YYNGEE. This CDR3 contains 16 residues. The CDR3 region is CASSPEPGLVTDTQYF. The CDR3 coding sequence is TGTGCCAGCAGCCCCGAGCCGGGACTAGTCACAGATACGCAGTATTTT.

The chain employs TRBV3-1 (or the pseudogene TRBV3-2) and TRBJ2-3, with 8 nucleotides matching TRBD2. Per germline, CDR1 LGHDT and CDR2 YNNKEL (reference sequence). The V gene end was trimmed by 1 base and the J gene end by 5 bases; junction bases not matched to a gene: 11. This CDR3 comprises 17 residues. For the CDR3, the DNA is TGTGCCAGCAGCCAAGTTGATCGGGAGGGCCGGGGAGATACGCAGTATTTT. Amino acids: CASSQVDREGRGDTQYF.

The gene calls are TRBV28 and TRBJ2-7; possible D gene TRBD1, 6 bases. V was clipped by 5 bases and J by 0 bases, with 17 bases between them. The length of the CDR3 is 16 residues. CDR1 is MDHEN and CDR2 is SYDVKM in the germline V gene. The CDR3 nucleotides read TGTGCCAGCAGTGTCTCGAGGACAGCCCGCTCCTACGAGCAGTACTTC. It codes for CASSVSRTARSYEQYF. The full variable domain, rest sourced from reference TRBV28 and TRBJ2-7, is DVKVTQSSRYLVKRTGEKVFLECVQDMDHENMFWYRQDPGLGLRLIYFSYDVKMKEKGDIPEGYSVSREKKERFSLILESASTNQTSMYLCASSVSRTARSYEQYFGPGTRLTVT.

This chain joins TRBV2 and TRBJ2-1; 8 bases agree with TRBD2. The V segment lost 8 bases and the J segment 8 bases; nucleotides outside the gene matches: 11. CDR1 is SNHLY and CDR2 is FYNNEI in the germline V gene. The CDR3 is 14 amino acids. This CDR3 is CASVVGGRSDEQFF. CDR3 in DNA: TGTGCCAGCGTAGTGGGCGGGAGGAGCGATGAGCAGTTCTTC.

The J gene is TRBJ2-1, the V gene TRBV20-1, with a weak D call TRBD2 (5 bases). Germline V gives CDR1 DFQATT, CDR2 SNEGSKA (reference sequence). The CDR3 has 11 residues. Written as DNA, the CDR3 is TGCAGAGCGGCCACCTACAATGAGCAGTTCTTC. Encoded protein: CRAATYNEQFF.

This clone occurred once. The CDR3 sequence: CASSTGVRPQHF. The CDR3 DNA reads TGTGCCAGCAGTACTGGAGTGCGGCCCCAGCATTTT. V usage is TRBV28 and J usage is TRBJ1-5; no definite D call. V lost 5 bases to trimming and J lost 9 bases, with 11 bases between them. This CDR3 has 12 residues. From germline, CDR1 is MDHEN and CDR2 SYDVKM.

V is TRBV19 and J is TRBJ2-5, with 7 bases matching TRBD1. Germline trimming cut 5 bases from V and 0 bases from J; bases unmatched to any gene: 6. This CDR3 region has 15 residues. In germline, CDR1 is LNHDA, CDR2 SQIVND (reference sequence). The CDR3, as DNA: TGTGCCAGTAGTTGGCGACAGGGATACCAAGAGACCCAGTACTTC. Protein: CASSWRQGYQETQYF.

The V and J genes are TRBV27 and TRBJ2-2, with 7 bases aligning to TRBD1. There are 18 residues in the CDR3. V lost 3 bases and J lost 2; bases outside the gene matches: 12. The germline V gene has CDR1 MNHEY and CDR2 SMNVEV (reference sequence). The CDR3 DNA follows: TGTGCCAGCAGTTTCTCCGACAGGGAAATACGAAACACCGGGGAGCTGTTTTTT. This encodes CASSFSDREIRNTGELFF.

This clone has only a few counts. The J gene is TRBJ2-7, the V gene TRBV23-1; TRBD1 aligns across 7 bases. TRBV23-1 is annotated as an ORF whose role is uncertain. This CDR3 is built from 15 residues. V shed 2 bases, J shed 1 base, and the junction held 5 bases outside the gene matches. The CDR3 bases are TGCGCCAGCAGTCAACGGCCACAGGGGTCCTACGAGCAGTACTTC. This translates into CASSQRPQGSYEQYF.

The chain uses TRBV19 and TRBJ2-7, with 12 bases identical to TRBD2. Germline assignment: CDR1 LNHDA and CDR2 SQIVND (reference sequence). The CDR3 contains 15 residues. V shed 6 bases and J 3 bases; nucleotides not matched to a gene: 6. Here the CDR3 reads CASRETSGSFYEQYF. The CDR3 region has the DNA TGTGCCAGTAGAGAGACTAGCGGGAGCTTCTACGAGCAGTACTTC.

CDR3 bases: TGTGCCAGCAGCCTAAACACAGATACGCAGTATTTT. As protein: CASSLNTDTQYF. The chain couples TRBV6-5 to TRBJ2-3, with D hard to call. This CDR3 region has 12 residues. Germline assignment: CDR1 MNHEY and CDR2 SVGAGI. Trimming took 6 bases from V and 2 from J, leaving 6 bases between them.

The CDR3 region is CASSFGVTGDRKETQYF. The CDR3 nucleotides read TGTGCCAGCAGCTTTGGGGTTACAGGAGACAGAAAAGAGACCCAGTACTTC. The chain uses TRBV11-3 and TRBJ2-5; the D gene is possibly TRBD1 (5 bases). Germline CDR1 is SGHNT and CDR2 is YENEEA. Trimming cost V 3 bases and J 3 bases, with 20 bases left between them. CDR3 length: 17 amino acids.

The chain uses TRBV7-3 and TRBJ1-2; 8 bases align to TRBD1. CDR1 and CDR2 from the germline V gene are SGHTA and FQGTGA. V was pared by 3 bases and J by 6 bases, with 9 bases of the junction left unmatched. This CDR3 region has 15 residues. In DNA form, the CDR3 reads TGTGCCAGCAGCTTCGACGGACAGGGAGGGCATGGCTACACCTTC. It translates to CASSFDGQGGHGYTF.

In this sample, this clone turned up a few times. The chain recombines TRBV5-1 with TRBJ1-2; D remains ambiguous. This CDR3 region has 12 residues. The germline V gene has CDR1 SGHRS and CDR2 YFSETQ. V lost 4 bases to trimming and J lost 3 bases, with 7 bases between them. The CDR3 protein is CASSRDDYGYTF. DNA for the CDR3: TGCGCCAGCAGCCGGGATGACTATGGCTACACCTTC.

V usage is TRBV11-2 and J usage is TRBJ2-5, with D perhaps matching TRBD1 (6 bases). The V gene lost 4 bases and the J gene lost 3 bases, with 6 bases spanning the gap. Germline lookup yields CDR1 SGHAT and CDR2 FQNNGV. CDR3 size: 12 residues. The CDR3 sequence: CASSYREETQYF. The CDR3 coding sequence is TGTGCCAGCAGCTACAGGGAAGAGACCCAGTACTTC.

This chain joins TRBV5-1 and TRBJ1-3; 7 nucleotides align to TRBD1. The CDR3 has 15 amino acids. Germline V gene data show CDR1 as SGHRS and CDR2 as YFSETQ. V was pared by 4 bases and J by 3 bases, with 7 bases of the junction left unmatched. The CDR3 here is CASSPDRVDGNTIYF. As DNA, the CDR3 is TGCGCCAGCAGCCCAGACAGGGTCGATGGAAACACCATATATTTT.

The rearrangement joins TRBV2 to TRBJ2-5, with 11 bases matching TRBD2. V lost 5 bases to trimming and J lost 4 bases; unmatched junction nucleotides: 6. The CDR3 totals 15 residues. Germline CDR1 SNHLY, CDR2 FYNNEI. Here the CDR3 reads CASSYLAGGGETQYF. The CDR3 DNA reads as TGTGCCAGCAGTTATCTAGCGGGGGGTGGAGAGACCCAGTACTTC.

CDR3 sequence: CASSLAPKNIQYF. As DNA, the CDR3 is TGCGCCAGCAGCTTGGCCCCTAAAAACATTCAGTACTTC. The V call is TRBV5-1, the J call TRBJ2-4; no firm D call. Germline lookup yields CDR1 SGHRS and CDR2 YFSETQ. With 0 bases removed from V and 4 bases from J, the gap between germline ends came to 5 bases. The CDR3 has 13 amino acids.

The chain joins TRBV29-1 to TRBJ1-1; no definite D call. CDR1 and CDR2 (germline): SQVTM, ANQGSEA. This CDR3 region has 12 residues. The V and J ends lost 3 bases and 1 base respectively, with 6 bases between them. The CDR3 reads CSVDRKNTEAFF. As DNA, the CDR3 is TGCAGCGTTGACAGGAAGAACACTGAAGCTTTCTTT.

V is TRBV24-1 and J is TRBJ1-1; 8 bases fit TRBD1. The CDR3 runs to 15 residues. Germline lookup yields CDR1 KGHDR and CDR2 SFDVKD. V lost 4 bases, J lost 6 bases, and 9 bases stayed unmatched. CDR3 protein: CATSDTDRVRAEAFF. The CDR3 DNA reads TGTGCCACCAGTGACACGGACAGGGTTAGGGCTGAAGCTTTCTTT.

The chain has TRBV19 and TRBJ2-5; possible D gene TRBD2, 6 bases. Trimming left V 3 bases short and J 2 bases short, with 13 bases between. This CDR3 spans 15 amino acids. Germline V lookup: CDR1 LNHDA, CDR2 SQIVND (reference sequence). The CDR3 region has the DNA TGTGCCAGTAGTATCAAGGGAGGAATTCAAGAGACCCAGTACTTC. Translated: CASSIKGGIQETQYF.

The rearrangement joins TRBV7-2 to TRBJ1-1, with TRBD1 matching over 8 bases. Looked up from germline, CDR1 is SGHTA and CDR2 is FQGNSA. V trimming: 0 bases; J trimming: 6 bases; junction bases outside the gene matches: 3. This CDR3 region has 14 residues. This CDR3 reads CASSLATQGAEAFF. DNA of the CDR3: TGTGCCAGCAGCTTAGCCACACAGGGGGCTGAAGCTTTCTTT.